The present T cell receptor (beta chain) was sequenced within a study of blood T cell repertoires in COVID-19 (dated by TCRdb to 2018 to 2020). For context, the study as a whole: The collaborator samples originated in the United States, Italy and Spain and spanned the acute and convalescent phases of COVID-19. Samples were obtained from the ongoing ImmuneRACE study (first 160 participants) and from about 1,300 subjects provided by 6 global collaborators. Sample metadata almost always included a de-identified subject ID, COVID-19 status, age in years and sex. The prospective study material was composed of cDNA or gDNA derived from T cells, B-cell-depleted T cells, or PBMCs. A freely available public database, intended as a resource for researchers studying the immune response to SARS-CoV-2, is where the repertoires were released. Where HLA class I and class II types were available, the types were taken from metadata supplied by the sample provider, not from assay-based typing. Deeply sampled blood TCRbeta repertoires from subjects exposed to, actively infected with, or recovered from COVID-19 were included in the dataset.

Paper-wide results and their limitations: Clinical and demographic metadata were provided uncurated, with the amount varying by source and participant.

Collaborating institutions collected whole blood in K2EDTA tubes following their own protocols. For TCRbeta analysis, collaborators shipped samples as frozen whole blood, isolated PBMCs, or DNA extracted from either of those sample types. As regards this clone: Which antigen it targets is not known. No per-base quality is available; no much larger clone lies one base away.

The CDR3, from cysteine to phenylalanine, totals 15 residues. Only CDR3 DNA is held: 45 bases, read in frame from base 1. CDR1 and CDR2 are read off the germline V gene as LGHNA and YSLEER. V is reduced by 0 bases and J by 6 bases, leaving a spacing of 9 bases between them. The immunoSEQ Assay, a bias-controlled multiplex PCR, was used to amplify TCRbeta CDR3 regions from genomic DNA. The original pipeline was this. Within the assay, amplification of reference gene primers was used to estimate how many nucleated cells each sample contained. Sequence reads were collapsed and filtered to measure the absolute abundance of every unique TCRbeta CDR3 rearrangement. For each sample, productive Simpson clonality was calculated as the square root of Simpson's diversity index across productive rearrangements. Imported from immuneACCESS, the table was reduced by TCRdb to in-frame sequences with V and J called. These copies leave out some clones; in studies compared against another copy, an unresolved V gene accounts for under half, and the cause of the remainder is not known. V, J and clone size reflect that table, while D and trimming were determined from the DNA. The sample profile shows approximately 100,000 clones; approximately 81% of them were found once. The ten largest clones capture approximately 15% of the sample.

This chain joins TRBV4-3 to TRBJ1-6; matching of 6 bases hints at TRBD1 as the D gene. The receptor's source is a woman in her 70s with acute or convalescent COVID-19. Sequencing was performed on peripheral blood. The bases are TGCGCCAGCAGCCAAGATAGCAGGGGTAATTCACCCCTCCACTTT. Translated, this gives CASSQDSRGNSPLHF.